This T cell receptor (beta chain) is drawn from a study of blood T cell repertoires in COVID-19. At the level of the study: COVID-19 samples collected from the United States, Italy and Spain covered acute and convalescent phases. Sources were T cells, B-cell-depleted T cells, or PBMCs; the material itself was cDNA or gDNA.

The CDR3 is made up of 17 amino acids. Germline CDR1 is SGDLS and CDR2 is YYNGEE. V lost 0 bases and J 1 base, leaving 14 bases between the germline ends. The Seattle patients joined while their infection was active and were tracked longitudinally afterward. As handled by the study authors: Amplifying reference gene primers gave estimates of nucleated cell counts. The protocol was immunoSEQ multiplex PCR, while the TCRdb copy is restricted to in-frame clones and leaves out a portion. V and J calls and clone size are as listed in that table; D and trimming were resolved from the DNA. The sample contains 150,000 to 200,000 clones, 82% of which appear only once.

This TCR was recovered from a woman aged 55-70 years with COVID-19, enrolled during active disease. Sequencing used peripheral blood. The rearrangement uses TRBV9 and TRBJ2-1; possible D gene TRBD2, 7 bases. DNA of the CDR3: TGTGCCAGCAGCGTAGATCCCAGCGGGACATCCTACAATGAGCAGTTCTTC. Translated: CASSVDPSGTSYNEQFF.